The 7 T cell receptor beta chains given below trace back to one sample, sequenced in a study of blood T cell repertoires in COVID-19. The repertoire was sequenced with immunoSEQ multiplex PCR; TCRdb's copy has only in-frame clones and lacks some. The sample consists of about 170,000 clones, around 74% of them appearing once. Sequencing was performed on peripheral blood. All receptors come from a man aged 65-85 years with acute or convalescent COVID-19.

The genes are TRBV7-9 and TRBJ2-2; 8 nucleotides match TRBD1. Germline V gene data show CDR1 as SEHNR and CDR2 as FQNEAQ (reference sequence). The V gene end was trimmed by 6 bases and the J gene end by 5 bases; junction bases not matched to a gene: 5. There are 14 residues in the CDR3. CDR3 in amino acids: CASSPTGDTGELFF. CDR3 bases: TGTGCCAGCAGTCCGACAGGGGATACCGGGGAGCTGTTTTTT.

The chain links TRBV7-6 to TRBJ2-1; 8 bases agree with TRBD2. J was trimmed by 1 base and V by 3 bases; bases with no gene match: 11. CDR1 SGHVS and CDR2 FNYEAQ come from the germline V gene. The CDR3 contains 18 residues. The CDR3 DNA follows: TGTGCCAGCAGCTTGAGGGCGGCTAGCGGGTTGTCCTACAATGAGCAGTTCTTC. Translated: CASSLRAASGLSYNEQFF.

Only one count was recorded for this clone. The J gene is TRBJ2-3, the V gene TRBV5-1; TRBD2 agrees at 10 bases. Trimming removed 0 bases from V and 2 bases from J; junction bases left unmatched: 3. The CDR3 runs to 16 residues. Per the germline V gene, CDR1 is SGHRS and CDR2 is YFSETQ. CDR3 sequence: CASSLAAGGPTDTQYF. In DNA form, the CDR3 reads TGCGCCAGCAGCTTGGCAGCGGGGGGGCCCACAGATACGCAGTATTTT.

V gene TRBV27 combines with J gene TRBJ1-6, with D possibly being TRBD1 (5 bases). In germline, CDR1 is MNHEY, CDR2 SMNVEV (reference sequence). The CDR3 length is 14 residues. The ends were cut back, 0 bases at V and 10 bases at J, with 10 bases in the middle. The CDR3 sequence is CASSLSGEGSPLHF. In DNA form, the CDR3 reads TGTGCCAGCAGTTTATCGGGGGAGGGCTCACCCCTCCACTTT.

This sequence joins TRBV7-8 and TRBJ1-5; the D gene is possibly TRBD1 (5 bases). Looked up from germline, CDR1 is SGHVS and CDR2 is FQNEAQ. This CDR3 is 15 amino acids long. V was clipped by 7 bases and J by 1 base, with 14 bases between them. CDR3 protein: CASTWAGRSNQPQHF. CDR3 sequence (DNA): TGTGCCAGCACTTGGGCAGGGCGAAGCAATCAGCCCCAGCATTTT.

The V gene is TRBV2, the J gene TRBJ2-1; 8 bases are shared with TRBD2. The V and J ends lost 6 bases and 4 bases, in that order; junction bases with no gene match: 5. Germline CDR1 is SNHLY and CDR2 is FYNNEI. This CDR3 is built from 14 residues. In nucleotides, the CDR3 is TGTGCCAGCAGGAAGCGGGGGCCTTACAATGAGCAGTTCTTC. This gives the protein CASRKRGPYNEQFF. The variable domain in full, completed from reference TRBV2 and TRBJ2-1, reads EPEVTQTPSHQVTQMGQEVILRCVPISNHLYFYWYRQILGQKVEFLVSFYNNEISEKSEIFDDQFSVERPDGSNFTLKIRSTKLEDSAMYFCASRKRGPYNEQFFGPGTRLTVL.

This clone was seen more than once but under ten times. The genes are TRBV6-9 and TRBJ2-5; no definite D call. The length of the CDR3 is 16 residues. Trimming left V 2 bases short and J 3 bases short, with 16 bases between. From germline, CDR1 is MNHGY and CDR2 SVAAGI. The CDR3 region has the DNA TGTGCCAGCAGTTATGGCGTTGCAGATACAGAAGAGACCCAGTACTTC. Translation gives CASSYGVADTEETQYF.